This T cell receptor beta chain came from a study of beta chain features in type 1 diabetes. General study findings and limits: Patients' naive, central memory and Treg TCRB repertoires seemed closer to one another than those of healthy donors.

The investigators reverse transcribed all of the isolated RNA, so they sequenced expressed TCRB transcripts. The assay was immunoSEQ multiplex PCR, and TCRdb's table has in-frame clones only and misses some. This table has 65,000 to 100,000 clones, roughly a third appearing once. Regarding this clone: Its antigen is currently unknown.

The germline V and J ends were trimmed by 6 bases and 8 bases, with 11 bases remaining between them. CDR1 is SGHAT and CDR2 is FQNNGV in the germline V gene. The CDR3 is made up of 12 amino acids. Blood was collected once per donor into heparin, averaging about 116 mL. The chain carries TRBV11-2 and TRBJ2-1; D uncertain. Sequenced: stem cell memory CD4+ T cells from blood. The source is a woman under 30 in good health. In DNA, the CDR3 is TGTGCCAGCAGGTCGGTGGCGGATGAGCAGTTCTTC. Its translation is CASRSVADEQFF.